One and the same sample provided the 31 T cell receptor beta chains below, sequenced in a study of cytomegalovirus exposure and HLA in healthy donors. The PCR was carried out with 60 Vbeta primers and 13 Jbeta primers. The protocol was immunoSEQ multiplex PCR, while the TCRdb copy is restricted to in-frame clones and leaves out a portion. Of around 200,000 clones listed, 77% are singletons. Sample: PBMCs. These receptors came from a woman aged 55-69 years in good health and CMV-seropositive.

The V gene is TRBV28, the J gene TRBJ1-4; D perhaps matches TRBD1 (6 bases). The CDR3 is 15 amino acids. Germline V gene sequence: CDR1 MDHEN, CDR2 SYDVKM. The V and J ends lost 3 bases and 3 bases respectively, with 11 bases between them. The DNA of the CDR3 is TGTGCCAGCAGTTTCGGCGGACAGTCTAATGAAAAACTGTTTTTT. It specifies CASSFGGQSNEKLFF.

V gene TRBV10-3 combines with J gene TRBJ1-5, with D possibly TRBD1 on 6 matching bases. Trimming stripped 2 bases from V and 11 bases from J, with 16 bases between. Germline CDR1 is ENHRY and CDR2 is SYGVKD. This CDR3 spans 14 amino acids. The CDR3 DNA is TGTGCCATCAGTGAGGAACCAGGGGTCTCGGCCCAGCATTTT. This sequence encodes CAISEEPGVSAQHF.

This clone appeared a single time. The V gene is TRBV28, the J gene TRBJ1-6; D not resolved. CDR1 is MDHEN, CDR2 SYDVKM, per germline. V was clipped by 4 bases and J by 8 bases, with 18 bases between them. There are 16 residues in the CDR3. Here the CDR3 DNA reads TGTGCCAGCAGTTCCATACGGTCGGGGAGGGATTCACCCCTCCACTTT. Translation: CASSSIRSGRDSPLHF. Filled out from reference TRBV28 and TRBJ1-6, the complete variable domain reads DVKVTQSSRYLVKRTGEKVFLECVQDMDHENMFWYRQDPGLGLRLIYFSYDVKMKEKGDIPEGYSVSREKKERFSLILESASTNQTSMYLCASSSIRSGRDSPLHFGNGTRLTVT.

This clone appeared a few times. The CDR3 loop is CASSQHDSYEQYF. CDR3 sequence (DNA): TGCGCCAGCAGTCAACATGACAGCTACGAGCAGTACTTC. The J gene is TRBJ2-7, the V gene TRBV23-1; tentatively, D is TRBD1 (5 bases). TRBV23-1 is given ORF status, its function remaining uncertain. This CDR3 has 13 residues. The germline V and J ends were trimmed by 2 bases and 3 bases, with 8 bases remaining between them.

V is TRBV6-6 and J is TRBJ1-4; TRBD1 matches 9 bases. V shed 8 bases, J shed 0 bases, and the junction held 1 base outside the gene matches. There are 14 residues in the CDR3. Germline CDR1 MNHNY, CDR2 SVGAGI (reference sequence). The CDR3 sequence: CASRQGATNEKLFF. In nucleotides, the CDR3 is TGTGCCAGCCGACAGGGGGCAACTAATGAAAAACTGTTTTTT.

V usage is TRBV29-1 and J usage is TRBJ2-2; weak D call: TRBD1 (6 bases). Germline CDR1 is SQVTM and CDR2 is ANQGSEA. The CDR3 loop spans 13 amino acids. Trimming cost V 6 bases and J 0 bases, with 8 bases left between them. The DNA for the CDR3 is TGCAGCGTGGGACACACGAACACCGGGGAGCTGTTTTTT. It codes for CSVGHTNTGELFF.

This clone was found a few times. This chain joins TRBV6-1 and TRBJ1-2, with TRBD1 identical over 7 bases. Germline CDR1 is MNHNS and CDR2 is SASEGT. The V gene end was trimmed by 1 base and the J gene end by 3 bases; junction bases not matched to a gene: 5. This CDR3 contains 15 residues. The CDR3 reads CASSEGAGGYYGYTF. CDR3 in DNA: TGTGCCAGCAGTGAAGGGGCAGGGGGATACTATGGCTACACCTTC.

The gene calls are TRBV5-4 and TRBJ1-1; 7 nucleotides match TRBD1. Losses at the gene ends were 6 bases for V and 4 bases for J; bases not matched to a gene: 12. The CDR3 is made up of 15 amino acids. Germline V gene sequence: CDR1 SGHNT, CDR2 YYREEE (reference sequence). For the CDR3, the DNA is TGTGCCAGCACCCGAATGGCACAGGGGTCCACTGAAGCTTTCTTT. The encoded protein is CASTRMAQGSTEAFF.

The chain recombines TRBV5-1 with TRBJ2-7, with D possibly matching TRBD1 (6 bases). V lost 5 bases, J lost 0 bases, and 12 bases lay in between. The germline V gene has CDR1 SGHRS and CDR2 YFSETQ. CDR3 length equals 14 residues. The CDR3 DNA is TGCGCCAGCAGGGACAGCCGCGGCTCCTACGAGCAGTACTTC. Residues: CASRDSRGSYEQYF.

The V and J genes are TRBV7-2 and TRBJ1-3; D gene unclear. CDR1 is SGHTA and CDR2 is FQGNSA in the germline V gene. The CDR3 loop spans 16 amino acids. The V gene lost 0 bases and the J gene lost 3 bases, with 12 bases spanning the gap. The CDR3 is CASSLAERSRGNTIYF. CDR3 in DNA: TGTGCCAGCAGCTTAGCGGAACGGAGTCGTGGAAACACCATATATTTT.

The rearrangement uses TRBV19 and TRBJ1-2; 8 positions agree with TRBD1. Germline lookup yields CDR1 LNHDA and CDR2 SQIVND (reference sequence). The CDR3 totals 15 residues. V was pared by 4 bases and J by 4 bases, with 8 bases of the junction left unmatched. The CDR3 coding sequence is TGTGCCAGTAGTAGAGAGTCCAGGGGGCTCTATGGCTACACCTTC. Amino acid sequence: CASSRESRGLYGYTF. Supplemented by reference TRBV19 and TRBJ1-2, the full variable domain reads DGGITQSPKYLFRKEGQNVTLSCEQNLNHDAMYWYRQDPGQGLRLIYYSQIVNDFQKGDIAEGYSVSREKKESFPLTVTSAQKNPTAFYLCASSRESRGLYGYTFGSGTRLTVV.

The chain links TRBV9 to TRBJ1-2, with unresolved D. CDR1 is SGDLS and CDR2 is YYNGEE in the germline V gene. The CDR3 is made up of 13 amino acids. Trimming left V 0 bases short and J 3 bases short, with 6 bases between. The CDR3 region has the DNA TGTGCCAGCAGCGTAGGGCAGGACTATGGCTACACCTTC. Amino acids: CASSVGQDYGYTF.

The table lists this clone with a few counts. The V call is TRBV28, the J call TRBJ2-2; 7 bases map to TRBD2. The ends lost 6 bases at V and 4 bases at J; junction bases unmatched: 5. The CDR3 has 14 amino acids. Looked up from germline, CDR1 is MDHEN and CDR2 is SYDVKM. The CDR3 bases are TGTGCCAGCAGCCTCGGCGGGGGCACCGGGGAGCTGTTTTTT. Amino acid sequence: CASSLGGGTGELFF.

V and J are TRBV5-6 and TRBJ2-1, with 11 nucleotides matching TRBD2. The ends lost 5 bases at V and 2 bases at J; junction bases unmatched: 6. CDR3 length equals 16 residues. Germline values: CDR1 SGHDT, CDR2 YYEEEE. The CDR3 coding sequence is TGTGCCAGCAGGGGGACTAGCGGCACTACCTACAATGAGCAGTTCTTC. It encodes CASRGTSGTTYNEQFF.

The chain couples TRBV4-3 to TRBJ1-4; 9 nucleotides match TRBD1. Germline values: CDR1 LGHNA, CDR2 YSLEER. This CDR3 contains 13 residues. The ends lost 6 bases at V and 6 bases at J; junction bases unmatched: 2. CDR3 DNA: TGCGCCAGCAGAAACAGGGGGCATGAAAAACTGTTTTTT. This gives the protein CASRNRGHEKLFF.

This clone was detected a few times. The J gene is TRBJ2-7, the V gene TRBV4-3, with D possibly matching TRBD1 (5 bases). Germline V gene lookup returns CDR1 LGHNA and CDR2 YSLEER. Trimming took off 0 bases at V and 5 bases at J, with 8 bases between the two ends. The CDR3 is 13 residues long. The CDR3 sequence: CASSQEGADEQYF. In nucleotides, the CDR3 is TGCGCCAGCAGCCAAGAAGGGGCCGACGAGCAGTACTTC.

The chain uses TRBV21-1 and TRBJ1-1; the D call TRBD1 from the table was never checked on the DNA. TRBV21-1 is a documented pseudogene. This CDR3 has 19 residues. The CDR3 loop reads CASSNQAPPGQGEVAEAFF. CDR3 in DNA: TGTGCCAGCAGCAATCAAGCCCCACCTGGACAGGGGGAGGTCGCTGAAGCTTTCTTT.

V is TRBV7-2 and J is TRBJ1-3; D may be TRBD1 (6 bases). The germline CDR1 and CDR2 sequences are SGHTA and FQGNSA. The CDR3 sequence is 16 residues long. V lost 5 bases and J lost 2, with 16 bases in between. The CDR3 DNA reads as TGTGCCAGCAGCCCATCCCCGGGGGGCCCTGGAAACACCATATATTTT. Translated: CASSPSPGGPGNTIYF.

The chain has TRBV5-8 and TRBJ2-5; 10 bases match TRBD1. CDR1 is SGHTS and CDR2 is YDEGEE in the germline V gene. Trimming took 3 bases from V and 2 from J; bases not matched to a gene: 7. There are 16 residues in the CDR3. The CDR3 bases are TGTGCCAGCAGCTGGAGGGGACAGGGGCCACAAGAGACCCAGTACTTC. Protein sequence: CASSWRGQGPQETQYF. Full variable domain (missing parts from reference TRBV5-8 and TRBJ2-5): EAGVTQSPTHLIKTRGQQATLRCSPISGHTSVYWYQQALGLGLQFLLWYDEGEERNRGNFPPRFSGRQFPNYSSELNVNALELEDSALYLCASSWRGQGPQETQYFGPGTRLLVL.

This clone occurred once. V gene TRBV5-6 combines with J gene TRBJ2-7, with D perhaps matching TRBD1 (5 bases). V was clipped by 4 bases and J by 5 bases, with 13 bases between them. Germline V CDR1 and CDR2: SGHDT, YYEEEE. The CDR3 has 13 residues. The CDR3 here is CASSLRVSDEQYF. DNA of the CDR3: TGTGCCAGCAGCCTCAGGGTTTCGGACGAGCAGTACTTC.

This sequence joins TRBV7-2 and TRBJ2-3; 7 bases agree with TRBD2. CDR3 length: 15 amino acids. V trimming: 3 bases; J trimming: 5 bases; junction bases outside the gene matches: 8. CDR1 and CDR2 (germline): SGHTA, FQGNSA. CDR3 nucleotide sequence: TGTGCCAGCAGCTTTGGAGCGGGGCGGGGAGATACGCAGTATTTT. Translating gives CASSFGAGRGDTQYF.

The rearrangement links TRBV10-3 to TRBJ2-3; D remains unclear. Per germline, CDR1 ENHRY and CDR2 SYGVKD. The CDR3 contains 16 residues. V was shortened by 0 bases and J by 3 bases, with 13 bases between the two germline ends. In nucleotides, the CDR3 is TGTGCCATCAGTGAGTCGAGTTTTGTAGTAACAGATACGCAGTATTTT. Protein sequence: CAISESSFVVTDTQYF.

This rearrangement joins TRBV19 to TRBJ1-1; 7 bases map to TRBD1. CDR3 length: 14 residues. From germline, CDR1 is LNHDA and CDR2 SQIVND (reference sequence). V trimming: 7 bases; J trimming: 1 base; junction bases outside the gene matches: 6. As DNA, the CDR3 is TGTGCCAGTATAGGGACAGCCCGGAACACTGAAGCTTTCTTT. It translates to CASIGTARNTEAFF.

CDR3 residues: CASKGLAGVHEQFF. As DNA, the CDR3 is TGTGCCAGCAAAGGACTAGCGGGAGTCCATGAGCAGTTCTTC. The J gene is TRBJ2-1, the V gene TRBV6-6; the match to TRBD2 covers 13 bases. V was clipped by 7 bases and J by 8 bases; unmatched bases: 5. Germline V gene sequence: CDR1 MNHNY, CDR2 SVGAGI (reference sequence). This CDR3 comprises 14 residues.

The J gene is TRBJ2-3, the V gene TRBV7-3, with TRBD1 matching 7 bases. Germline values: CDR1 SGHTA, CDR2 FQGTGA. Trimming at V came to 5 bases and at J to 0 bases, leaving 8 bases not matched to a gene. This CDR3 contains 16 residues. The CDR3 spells CASSRVSTGSTDTQYF. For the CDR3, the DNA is TGTGCCAGCAGCCGAGTCTCGACAGGGAGCACAGATACGCAGTATTTT. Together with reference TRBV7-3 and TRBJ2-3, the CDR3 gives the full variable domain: GAGVSQTPSNKVTEKGKYVELRCDPISGHTALYWYRQSLGQGPEFLIYFQGTGAADDSGLPNDRFFAVRPEGSVSTLKIQRTERGDSAVYLCASSRVSTGSTDTQYFGPGTRLTVL.

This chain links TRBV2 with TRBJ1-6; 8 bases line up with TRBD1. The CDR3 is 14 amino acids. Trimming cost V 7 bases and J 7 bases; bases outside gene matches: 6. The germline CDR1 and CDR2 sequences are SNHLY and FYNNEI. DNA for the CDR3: TGTGCCAGCATTACAGGGGGAAAAAATTCACCCCTCCACTTT. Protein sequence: CASITGGKNSPLHF.

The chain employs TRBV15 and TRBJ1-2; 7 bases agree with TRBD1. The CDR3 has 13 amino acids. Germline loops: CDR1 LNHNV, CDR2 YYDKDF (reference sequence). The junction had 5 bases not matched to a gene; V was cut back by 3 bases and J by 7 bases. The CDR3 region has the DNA TGTGCCACCAGCAGTTCATACAGGGGTGGCTACACCTTC. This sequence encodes CATSSSYRGGYTF.

The CDR3 bases are TGTGCCACCAGCCCCAGGACAGGCAAAGATACGCAGTATTTT. Translated, it gives CATSPRTGKDTQYF. The chain uses TRBV15 and TRBJ2-3; TRBD1 matches 7 bases. Germline V gives CDR1 LNHNV, CDR2 YYDKDF (reference sequence). The trim removed 5 bases at V and 5 bases at J, leaving 7 bases unmatched. The CDR3 length is 14 residues.

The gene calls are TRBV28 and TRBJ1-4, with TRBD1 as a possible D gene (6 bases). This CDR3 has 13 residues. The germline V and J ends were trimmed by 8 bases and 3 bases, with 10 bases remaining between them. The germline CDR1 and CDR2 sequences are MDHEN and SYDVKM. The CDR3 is CASRWGPNEKLFF. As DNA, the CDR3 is TGTGCCAGCCGGTGGGGGCCTAATGAAAAACTGTTTTTT.

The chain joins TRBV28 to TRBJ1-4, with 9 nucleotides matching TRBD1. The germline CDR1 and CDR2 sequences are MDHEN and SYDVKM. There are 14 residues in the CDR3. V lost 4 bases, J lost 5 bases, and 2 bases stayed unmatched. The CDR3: CASSSGQGNEKLFF. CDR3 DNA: TGTGCCAGCAGTTCGGGACAGGGAAATGAAAAACTGTTTTTT.

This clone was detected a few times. This chain's CDR3 is CAQGLAYEQYF. In nucleotides, the CDR3 is TGTGCCCAAGGACTGGCCTACGAGCAGTACTTC. V and J are TRBV30 and TRBJ2-7; TRBD2 might be the D (5 bases). Trimming took off 8 bases at V and 2 bases at J, with 10 bases between the two ends. The CDR3 has 11 amino acids. Germline V CDR1 and CDR2: GTSNPN, SVGIG (reference sequence).